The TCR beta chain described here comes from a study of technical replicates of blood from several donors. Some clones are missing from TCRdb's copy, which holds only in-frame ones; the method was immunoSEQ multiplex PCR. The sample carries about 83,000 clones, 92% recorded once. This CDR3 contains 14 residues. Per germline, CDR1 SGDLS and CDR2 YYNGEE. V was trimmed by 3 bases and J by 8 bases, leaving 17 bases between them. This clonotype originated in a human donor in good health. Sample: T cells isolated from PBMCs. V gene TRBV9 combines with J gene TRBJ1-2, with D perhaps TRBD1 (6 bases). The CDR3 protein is CASSELQGIGGYTF. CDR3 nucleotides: TGTGCCAGCAGCGAGCTGCAGGGGATTGGGGGCTACACCTTC.